The T cell receptor beta chain described here comes from a study of blood T cell repertoires in COVID-19. Looking at the study overall: Donors in the United States, Italy and Spain gave samples during acute or convalescent COVID-19. From T cells, B-cell-depleted T cells, or PBMCs came the material, which was cDNA or gDNA.

Study processing details: Scientists estimated how many nucleated cells there were by amplifying reference gene primers. TCRdb keeps only in-frame clones here, not all; method: immunoSEQ multiplex PCR. That table is the source of V, J and clone size, and D and trimming were worked out from the DNA. The repertoire holds about 320,000 clones, roughly 85% seen once, with approximately 7.5% in the top ten. Per germline, CDR1 LNHDA and CDR2 SQIVND (reference sequence). The CDR3 is 15 residues long. Trimming pared 3 bases from V and 1 base from J, leaving 10 bases between. The receptor comes from a human donor in a cohort sampled during active COVID-19. The chain has TRBV19 and TRBJ1-5; D call uncertain. Sequenced material: peripheral blood. CDR3 DNA: TGTGCCAGTAGTATTAATGTACGGAGCAATCAGCCCCAGCATTTT. Translated, it gives CASSINVRSNQPQHF.